Below, 23 T cell receptor beta chains from the same sample are listed, as sequenced in a study of T cell responses to AZD1222 COVID-19 vaccine. Method: immunoSEQ multiplex PCR; TCRdb's copy keeps in-frame clones and lacks some. The repertoire holds 130,000 or so clones, with 70% to 90% as singletons. This sample comprised peripheral blood, obtained 28 days after the second AZD1222 dose. The receptor set was obtained from an adult who received the AZD1222 COVID-19 vaccine.

This chain connects TRBV11-3 to TRBJ1-2; D unresolved. The length of the CDR3 is 14 residues. Germline V gives CDR1 SGHNT, CDR2 YENEEA. Between the trimmed V and J ends, which lost 1 base and 4 bases, there was a span of 10 bases. CDR3 DNA: TGTGCCAGCAGCTTAGCTGGACCGTCCTATGGCTACACCTTC. Its protein is CASSLAGPSYGYTF.

This chain joins TRBV11-3 and TRBJ2-3; 9 nucleotides match TRBD2. The CDR3 is 18 amino acids. V lost 0 bases to trimming and J lost 4 bases; unmatched junction nucleotides: 11. CDR1 and CDR2 from the germline V gene are SGHNT and YENEEA. The CDR3 is CASSLDYGVAGVPDTQYF. CDR3 sequence (DNA): TGTGCCAGCAGCTTAGATTATGGGGTAGCGGGAGTCCCAGATACGCAGTATTTT.

The rearrangement joins TRBV5-1 to TRBJ2-7; weak D call: TRBD1 (6 bases). This CDR3 is built from 13 residues. Trimming removed 1 base from V and 2 bases from J, with 7 bases in between. Germline lookup yields CDR1 SGHRS and CDR2 YFSETQ. The CDR3 loop reads CASSLNRAYEQYF. DNA of the CDR3: TGCGCCAGCAGCTTGAACAGGGCCTACGAGCAGTACTTC.

The V call is TRBV19, the J call TRBJ1-5; D is perhaps TRBD1 (6 bases). This CDR3 comprises 15 residues. Germline V CDR1 and CDR2: LNHDA, SQIVND (reference sequence). Trimming pared 8 bases from V and 3 bases from J, leaving 17 bases between. The CDR3 protein is CASHTTGALNQPQHF. CDR3 coding DNA: TGTGCCAGTCACACGACAGGCGCCCTCAATCAGCCCCAGCATTTT.

CDR3 in amino acids: CASSPSQQWPQHF. The CDR3 DNA reads as TGTGCCAGCAGCCCTAGCCAACAGTGGCCCCAGCATTTT. This chain links TRBV7-8 with TRBJ1-5; D remains ambiguous. Germline V gene sequence: CDR1 SGHVS, CDR2 FQNEAQ. V lost 5 bases, J lost 9 bases, and 14 bases lay in between. This CDR3 is 13 amino acids long.

The chain uses TRBV18 and TRBJ2-7; D not resolved. Trimming removed 3 bases from V and 3 bases from J, with 9 bases in between. Germline values: CDR1 KGHSH, CDR2 LQKENI. The CDR3 is 13 residues long. The CDR3 loop is CASSPNPNYEQYF. The CDR3 DNA sequence: TGTGCCAGCTCACCGAACCCTAACTACGAGCAGTACTTC.

This clone was observed once. The chain couples TRBV6-6 to TRBJ1-5; D is ambiguous. Per germline, CDR1 MNHNY and CDR2 SVGAGI (reference sequence). Trimming removed 0 bases at V and 5 bases at J, with 11 bases between. The CDR3 is made up of 15 amino acids. This CDR3 is CASSYSPGSDQPQHF. The CDR3, as DNA: TGTGCCAGCAGTTACTCTCCCGGGTCCGATCAGCCCCAGCATTTT.

The rearrangement uses TRBV25-1 and TRBJ1-2; D is undetermined. The germline gives CDR1 MGHDK, CDR2 SYGVNS. The CDR3 has 15 residues. The V and J ends lost 7 bases and 4 bases respectively, with 19 bases between them. Here the CDR3 reads CASTSEPDGIYGYTF. The CDR3 DNA reads as TGTGCCAGCACCAGTGAGCCGGACGGCATCTATGGCTACACCTTC.

The chain uses TRBV7-9 and TRBJ2-7; 9 bases are a match to TRBD2. In germline, CDR1 is SEHNR, CDR2 FQNEAQ (reference sequence). V lost 5 bases and J lost 4; bases outside the gene matches: 9. There are 15 residues in the CDR3. CDR3 residues: CASSSERGAKYEQYF. The CDR3, as DNA: TGTGCCAGCAGCAGTGAGCGGGGGGCTAAGTACGAGCAGTACTTC.

This clone has more than one count but fewer than ten. The chain uses TRBV21-1 and TRBJ2-7; whether TRBD2, the table's D call, matches the DNA was not checked. TRBV21-1 is deemed a pseudogene. The CDR3 has 17 residues. The CDR3, as DNA: TGTGCCAGCAGCAAAAAGATGGGAGGACTAGCTTTTTACGAGCAGTACTTC. Translation gives CASSKKMGGLAFYEQYF.

V is TRBV7-2 and J is TRBJ2-7, with unresolved D. Germline lookup yields CDR1 SGHTA and CDR2 FQGNSA. CDR3 size: 14 residues. The ends were cut back, 4 bases at V and 0 bases at J, with 10 bases in the middle. CDR3 sequence (DNA): TGTGCCAGCAGCTCGTTTGTTGACTCCTACGAGCAGTACTTC. This sequence encodes CASSSFVDSYEQYF.

V and J are TRBV6-6 and TRBJ2-7; 8 nucleotides match TRBD2. Germline V gene sequence: CDR1 MNHNY, CDR2 SVGAGI (reference sequence). This CDR3 comprises 14 residues. J was trimmed by 3 bases and V by 2 bases; bases with no gene match: 3. The CDR3 DNA reads as TGTGCCAGCAGTTACCCTGGGACTAGCTACGAGCAGTACTTC. Its protein is CASSYPGTSYEQYF.

The chain combines TRBV5-4 with TRBJ1-1; D is perhaps TRBD1 (5 bases). Trimming took off 1 base at V and 1 base at J, with 8 bases between the two ends. The germline V gene encodes CDR1 SGHNT and CDR2 YYREEE (reference sequence). There are 14 residues in the CDR3. The CDR3 here is CASSLNGANTEAFF. CDR3 DNA sequence: TGTGCCAGCAGCTTGAACGGGGCGAACACTGAAGCTTTCTTT.

The genes are TRBV6-1 and TRBJ1-3; D ambiguous. The V end was cut by 1 base, the J end by 0 bases, with 7 bases between. The CDR3 length is 15 residues. Germline V gives CDR1 MNHNS, CDR2 SASEGT. Written as DNA, the CDR3 is TGTGCCAGCAGTGAAGGAACGTTCTCTGGAAACACCATATATTTT. This sequence encodes CASSEGTFSGNTIYF.

The chain recombines TRBV28 with TRBJ2-7, with a tentative D call TRBD2 (6 bases). This CDR3 spans 16 amino acids. Trimming took 4 bases from V and 0 from J, leaving 16 bases between them. CDR1 is MDHEN, CDR2 SYDVKM, per germline. CDR3 bases: TGTGCCAGCAGTTCCTCCTTTGCGGGGATCTCCTACGAGCAGTACTTC. This encodes CASSSSFAGISYEQYF.

The chain employs TRBV24-1 and TRBJ1-5, with TRBD1 identical over 8 bases. J lost 6 bases, V lost 1 base, and 10 bases had no gene match. CDR3 size: 17 residues. Per germline, CDR1 KGHDR and CDR2 SFDVKD. CDR3 protein: CATSDFEGQVRGQPQHF. In DNA form, the CDR3 reads TGTGCCACCAGTGATTTCGAGGGACAGGTGAGGGGTCAGCCCCAGCATTTT.

The V and J genes are TRBV28 and TRBJ1-2; 9 bases agree with TRBD1. Per the germline V gene, CDR1 is MDHEN and CDR2 is SYDVKM. Germline trimming cut 1 base from V and 6 bases from J; bases unmatched to any gene: 9. The CDR3 is 16 residues long. The CDR3 here is CASSLYGPGQGHGYTF. In DNA, the CDR3 is TGTGCCAGCAGTTTATATGGGCCGGGACAGGGACATGGCTACACCTTC.

V is TRBV25-1 and J is TRBJ1-2, with TRBD1 matching over 7 bases. With 3 bases clipped from V and 7 bases from J, the junction kept 5 bases outside the gene matches. Germline assignment: CDR1 MGHDK and CDR2 SYGVNS. CDR3 length: 13 residues. The CDR3 bases are TGTGCCAGCAGTGAGACAGGGCAGGGTGGCTACACCTTC. Amino acids: CASSETGQGGYTF.

This clone was detected only once. The chain uses TRBV2 and TRBJ2-1; 11 bases are a match to TRBD1. Trimming cost V 6 bases and J 7 bases; bases outside gene matches: 11. The CDR3 contains 16 residues. Germline loops: CDR1 SNHLY, CDR2 FYNNEI. The CDR3 is CASSVLRDRGLNEQFF. CDR3 sequence (DNA): TGTGCCAGCAGCGTGCTTCGGGACAGGGGGTTGAATGAGCAGTTCTTC.

V is TRBV30 and J is TRBJ1-5; unclear D gene. The germline V gene has CDR1 GTSNPN and CDR2 SVGIG (reference sequence). CDR3 length: 13 residues. The germline V and J ends were trimmed by 3 bases and 7 bases, with 13 bases remaining between them. DNA of the CDR3: TGTGCCTGGAGCCTAAAGGTCAACCAGCCCCAGCATTTT. Amino acids: CAWSLKVNQPQHF.

The genes are TRBV6-1 and TRBJ1-1, with D possibly being TRBD1 (6 bases). V lost 2 bases to trimming and J lost 4 bases, with 14 bases between them. The CDR3 extends over 15 amino acids. Germline CDR1 MNHNS, CDR2 SASEGT. The CDR3 here is CASSERVQGGTEAFF. The CDR3 nucleotides are TGTGCCAGCAGTGAAAGGGTACAGGGAGGCACTGAAGCTTTCTTT.

In this sample, this clone turned up once. The chain uses TRBV3-1 (or the pseudogene TRBV3-2) and TRBJ2-7, with 9 bases fitting TRBD1. The V gene end was trimmed by 2 bases and the J gene end by 7 bases; junction bases not matched to a gene: 12. CDR1 is LGHDT and CDR2 is YNNKEL in the germline V gene (reference sequence). The CDR3 runs to 16 residues. The CDR3 loop reads CASSQLTGGLVREQYF. CDR3 DNA sequence: TGTGCCAGCAGCCAACTAACAGGGGGCTTGGTGCGTGAGCAGTACTTC.

The rearrangement links TRBV7-9 to TRBJ2-2; no clear D gene. The CDR3 extends over 15 amino acids. Looked up from germline, CDR1 is SEHNR and CDR2 is FQNEAQ (reference sequence). V was pared by 11 bases and J by 0 bases, with 16 bases between. The CDR3 coding sequence is TGTGCCCAAATACCTACAAAGACGAACACCGGGGAGCTGTTTTTT. Residues: CAQIPTKTNTGELFF.